This TCR beta chain came from a study of graft-versus-host responses after intestinal transplantation. About the research overall: The transplants performed in recipients were multivisceral, liver-intestinal, or isolated intestinal.

V gave up 3 bases and J gave up 4 bases, with 11 bases separating them. CDR1 and CDR2 from the germline V gene are SGHNT and YENEEA. This CDR3 contains 14 residues. As to this clone: The antigen is unknown.

Points from the study as a whole: Early declines in HvG clones that occurred post-transplant were associated with peak circulating GvH clone levels.

Assay used: immunoSEQ multiplex PCR; TCRdb lists only in-frame clones, some missing. The sample yields 90,000 to 95,000 clones, around nine tenths seen once. The material sequenced was unstimulated CD8+ T cells sorted from spleen or lymph node cells, taken before intestinal transplant. J is TRBJ2-3 and V is TRBV11-3; D may be TRBD2 (6 bases). This receptor was identified in a human donor who received an intestinal transplant. The CDR3 region is CASSLTRPPDTQYF. The CDR3 nucleotides read TGTGCCAGCAGCTTGACTAGGCCGCCAGATACGCAGTATTTT.